This TCR beta chain was sequenced for a study of blood T cell repertoires in COVID-19. Study at large: COVID-19 samples collected from the United States, Italy and Spain covered acute and convalescent phases. T cells, B-cell-depleted T cells, or PBMCs provided the cDNA or gDNA that served as material.

Seattle-derived patients entered the study during active infection and were followed longitudinally. In the authors' methods: Estimates of nucleated cell counts were drawn from the amplification of reference gene primers. The data were produced by immunoSEQ multiplex PCR, yet TCRdb's version contains in-frame clones alone and is incomplete. The DNA was the basis for D and trimming; V, J and clone size are from that table. The sample carries 150,000 or so clones, roughly 82% recorded once. Germline V gene sequence: CDR1 MDHEN, CDR2 SYDVKM. The CDR3 is 11 residues long. V was pared by 8 bases and J by 13 bases, with 9 bases of the junction left unmatched.

This sequence joins TRBV28 and TRBJ1-2; 8 bases line up with TRBD1. The origin of this receptor is a woman aged 40 to 55 with COVID-19, enrolled during active disease. Sequenced: peripheral blood. The CDR3: CASLVRGRSTF. The DNA for the CDR3 is TGTGCCAGCCTGGTCAGGGGGCGAAGCACCTTC.